This section outlines one T cell receptor beta chain sequence together with its context. This sample was included in a study of blood T cell repertoires in COVID-19. Study summary: The samples span acute and convalescent COVID-19 from the United States, Italy and Spain. T cells, B-cell-depleted T cells, or PBMCs provided the cDNA or gDNA that served as material.

In the authors' methods: Amplification of reference gene primers was used by the study to estimate nucleated cell counts. The assay was immunoSEQ multiplex PCR, and TCRdb's table has in-frame clones only and misses some. The V and J calls and clone size are taken from that table; D and trimming were inferred from the DNA. Among over 110,000 clones, about four fifths were seen once, and the ten largest hold around 13%. In germline, CDR1 is SGHVS, CDR2 FNYEAQ. V shed 5 bases and J shed 5 bases, with 15 bases lying between them. This CDR3 comprises 14 residues. The V and J genes are TRBV7-6 and TRBJ1-2, with a possible D match to TRBD1 (6 bases). Material: peripheral blood. This TCR derives from a man at least 80 years old with acute or convalescent COVID-19. Here the CDR3 DNA reads TGTGCCAGCAGCCTCCTACAGGGAGGGTATGGCTACACCTTC. Amino acids: CASSLLQGGYGYTF.